The rows below give T cell receptor beta chains drawn from one sample of a study of Ad26.COV2.S vaccination and SARS-CoV-2 variants. Clones were sequenced by immunoSEQ multiplex PCR, and TCRdb holds only the in-frame ones, with some missing. The table records about 460,000 clones, roughly nine tenths of them present only once. The sequenced sample was peripheral blood, obtained in a trial of Ad26.COV2.S vaccine versus placebo. The receptors stem from a person aged 18-60 years who received the Ad26.COV2.S COVID-19 vaccine or a placebo. Both conserved end residues are trimmed from each CDR3.

V: TRBV12-3/TRBV12-4
CDR3: ASNTGASYGYT

V: TRBV7-6
CDR3: ASSPRGQGGYEQY

V: TRBV9
CDR3: ASSGSSGTSGGTNTGELF

V: TRBV6-5
CDR3: ASSYLDRVTNEQF

V: TRBV7-3
CDR3: ASSPTVNYNEQF

V: TRBV19
CDR3: ASSTGLANEKLF

V: TRBV28
CDR3: ASSLFRRPAEAF

V: TRBV7-3
CDR3: ASSPQVMAADMNTEAF

V: TRBV15
CDR3: ATSRGGTTPNEQF

V: TRBV18
CDR3: ASSEGISYEQY

V: TRBV2
CDR3: ASSVSYNEQF

V: TRBV7-9
CDR3: ASSLAMGLAADPYEQY

V: TRBV7-9
CDR3: ASSPGTSYEQY

V: TRBV28
CDR3: ASSVGGSYNEQF

V: TRBV6-2/TRBV6-3
CDR3: ASSYLAGAYEQY

V: TRBV18
CDR3: ASSRQGVESPLH

V: TRBV9
CDR3: ASSPEGPLADTQY

V: TRBV6-5
CDR3: ASSSGLADAYEQY

V: TRBV5-1
CDR3: ASSLQLNTEAF

V: TRBV7-9
CDR3: ASSLEQGYNEQF

V: TRBV7-8
CDR3: ASSLNRIDYEQY

V: TRBV18
CDR3: ASSPAGLAGNEQF

V: TRBV6-6
CDR3: ASSGGFGNQPQH

V: TRBV10-1
CDR3: ASSVGENNYGYT

V: TRBV10-2
CDR3: ASSDFLPGGWGETQY

V: TRBV25-1
CDR3: ASSELAGLQETQY

V: TRBV19
CDR3: ASSIEGRGSNQPQH

V: TRBV5-1
CDR3: ASSLGPARPYEQY

V: TRBV5-1
CDR3: ASSLVIARSGVYGYT

V: TRBV6-1
CDR3: ASSEQVGSAKNIQY

V: TRBV7-5
CDR3: ARSPPGPRPQH

V: TRBV30
CDR3: AWISLGTNYGYT

V: TRBV19
CDR3: ASSVPRGNGYGYT

V: TRBV25-1
CDR3: ASSDLVTSGRNEQF

V: TRBV13
CDR3: ASSFGGYARGTQY

V: TRBV14
CDR3: ASSHGTGGYGAF

V: TRBV9
CDR3: ASSVRDPNQPQH

V: TRBV5-4
CDR3: ASSLAAGNPLFYT

V: TRBV6-5
CDR3: ASSYSSGLGNYGYT

V: TRBV27
CDR3: ASSLSWLFGTSGRPMGNEQF

V: TRBV18
CDR3: ASSPPTYNEQF

V: TRBV19
CDR3: ASTHEGAGARGYEQY

V: TRBV2
CDR3: ASSDSVGNEKLF

V: TRBV2
CDR3: ASEGSGDPLEQY

V: TRBV19
CDR3: ASRGQGKVSNYGYT

V: TRBV2
CDR3: ASTGQADTQY

V: TRBV7-2
CDR3: ASSLALARNSPLH

V: TRBV5-1
CDR3: ASSLGFADQENQY

V: TRBV7-9
CDR3: ASSLDFRGHEQY

V: TRBV2
CDR3: ASSAYRHSPYNEQF

V: TRBV30
CDR3: AWTENLNTEAF

V: TRBV7-9
CDR3: ASSLELAGSTDTQY

V: TRBV10-1
CDR3: ASSDWGRGNTGELF

V: TRBV2
CDR3: ASSERSGQRNQPQH